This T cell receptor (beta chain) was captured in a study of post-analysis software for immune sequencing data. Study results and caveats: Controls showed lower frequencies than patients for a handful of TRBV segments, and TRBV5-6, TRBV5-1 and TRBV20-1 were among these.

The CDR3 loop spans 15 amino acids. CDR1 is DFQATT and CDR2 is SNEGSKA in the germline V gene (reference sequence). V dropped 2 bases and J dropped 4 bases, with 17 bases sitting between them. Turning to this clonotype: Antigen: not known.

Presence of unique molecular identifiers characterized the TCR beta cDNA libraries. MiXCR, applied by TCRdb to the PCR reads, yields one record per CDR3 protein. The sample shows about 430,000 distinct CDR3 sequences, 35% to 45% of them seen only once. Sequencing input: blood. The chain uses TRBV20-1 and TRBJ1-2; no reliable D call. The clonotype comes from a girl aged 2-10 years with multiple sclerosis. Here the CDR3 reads CSARRPRIEIYGYTF. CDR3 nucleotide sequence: TGCAGTGCTAGAAGGCCGAGAATCGAAATCTATGGCTACACCTTC.